This T cell receptor (beta chain) derives from a study of T cell responses to AZD1222 COVID-19 vaccine. Germline assignment: CDR1 SGDLS and CDR2 YYNGEE. The ends lost 3 bases at V and 5 bases at J; junction bases unmatched: 9. This CDR3 is built from 15 residues. Study-level points and caveats: Two AZD1222 doses significantly raised spike-specific TCR breadth and depth over controls. Baseline seropositivity characterized only six or seven AZD1222 recipients.

Measured with immunoSEQ multiplex PCR; TCRdb has only the in-frame clones, and not every one. The table shows 120,000 to 150,000 clones, with about 92% occurring only once. Details on this clone: Its antigen is currently unknown.

The sequenced sample was peripheral blood, obtained 28 days after the second AZD1222 dose. The V call is TRBV9, the J call TRBJ2-3, with 7 positions matching TRBD2. The TCR comes from an adult who received the AZD1222 COVID-19 vaccine. CDR3 amino acids: CASSARGVAIDTQYF. CDR3 nucleotide sequence: TGTGCCAGCAGCGCCCGGGGGGTTGCAATAGATACGCAGTATTTT. The variable domain in full, with the rest retrieved from reference TRBV9 and TRBJ2-3, is DSGVTQTPKHLITATGQRVTLRCSPRSGDLSVYWYQQSLDQGLQFLIQYYNGEERAKGNILERFSAQQFPDLHSELNLSSLELGDSALYFCASSARGVAIDTQYFGPGTRLTVL.